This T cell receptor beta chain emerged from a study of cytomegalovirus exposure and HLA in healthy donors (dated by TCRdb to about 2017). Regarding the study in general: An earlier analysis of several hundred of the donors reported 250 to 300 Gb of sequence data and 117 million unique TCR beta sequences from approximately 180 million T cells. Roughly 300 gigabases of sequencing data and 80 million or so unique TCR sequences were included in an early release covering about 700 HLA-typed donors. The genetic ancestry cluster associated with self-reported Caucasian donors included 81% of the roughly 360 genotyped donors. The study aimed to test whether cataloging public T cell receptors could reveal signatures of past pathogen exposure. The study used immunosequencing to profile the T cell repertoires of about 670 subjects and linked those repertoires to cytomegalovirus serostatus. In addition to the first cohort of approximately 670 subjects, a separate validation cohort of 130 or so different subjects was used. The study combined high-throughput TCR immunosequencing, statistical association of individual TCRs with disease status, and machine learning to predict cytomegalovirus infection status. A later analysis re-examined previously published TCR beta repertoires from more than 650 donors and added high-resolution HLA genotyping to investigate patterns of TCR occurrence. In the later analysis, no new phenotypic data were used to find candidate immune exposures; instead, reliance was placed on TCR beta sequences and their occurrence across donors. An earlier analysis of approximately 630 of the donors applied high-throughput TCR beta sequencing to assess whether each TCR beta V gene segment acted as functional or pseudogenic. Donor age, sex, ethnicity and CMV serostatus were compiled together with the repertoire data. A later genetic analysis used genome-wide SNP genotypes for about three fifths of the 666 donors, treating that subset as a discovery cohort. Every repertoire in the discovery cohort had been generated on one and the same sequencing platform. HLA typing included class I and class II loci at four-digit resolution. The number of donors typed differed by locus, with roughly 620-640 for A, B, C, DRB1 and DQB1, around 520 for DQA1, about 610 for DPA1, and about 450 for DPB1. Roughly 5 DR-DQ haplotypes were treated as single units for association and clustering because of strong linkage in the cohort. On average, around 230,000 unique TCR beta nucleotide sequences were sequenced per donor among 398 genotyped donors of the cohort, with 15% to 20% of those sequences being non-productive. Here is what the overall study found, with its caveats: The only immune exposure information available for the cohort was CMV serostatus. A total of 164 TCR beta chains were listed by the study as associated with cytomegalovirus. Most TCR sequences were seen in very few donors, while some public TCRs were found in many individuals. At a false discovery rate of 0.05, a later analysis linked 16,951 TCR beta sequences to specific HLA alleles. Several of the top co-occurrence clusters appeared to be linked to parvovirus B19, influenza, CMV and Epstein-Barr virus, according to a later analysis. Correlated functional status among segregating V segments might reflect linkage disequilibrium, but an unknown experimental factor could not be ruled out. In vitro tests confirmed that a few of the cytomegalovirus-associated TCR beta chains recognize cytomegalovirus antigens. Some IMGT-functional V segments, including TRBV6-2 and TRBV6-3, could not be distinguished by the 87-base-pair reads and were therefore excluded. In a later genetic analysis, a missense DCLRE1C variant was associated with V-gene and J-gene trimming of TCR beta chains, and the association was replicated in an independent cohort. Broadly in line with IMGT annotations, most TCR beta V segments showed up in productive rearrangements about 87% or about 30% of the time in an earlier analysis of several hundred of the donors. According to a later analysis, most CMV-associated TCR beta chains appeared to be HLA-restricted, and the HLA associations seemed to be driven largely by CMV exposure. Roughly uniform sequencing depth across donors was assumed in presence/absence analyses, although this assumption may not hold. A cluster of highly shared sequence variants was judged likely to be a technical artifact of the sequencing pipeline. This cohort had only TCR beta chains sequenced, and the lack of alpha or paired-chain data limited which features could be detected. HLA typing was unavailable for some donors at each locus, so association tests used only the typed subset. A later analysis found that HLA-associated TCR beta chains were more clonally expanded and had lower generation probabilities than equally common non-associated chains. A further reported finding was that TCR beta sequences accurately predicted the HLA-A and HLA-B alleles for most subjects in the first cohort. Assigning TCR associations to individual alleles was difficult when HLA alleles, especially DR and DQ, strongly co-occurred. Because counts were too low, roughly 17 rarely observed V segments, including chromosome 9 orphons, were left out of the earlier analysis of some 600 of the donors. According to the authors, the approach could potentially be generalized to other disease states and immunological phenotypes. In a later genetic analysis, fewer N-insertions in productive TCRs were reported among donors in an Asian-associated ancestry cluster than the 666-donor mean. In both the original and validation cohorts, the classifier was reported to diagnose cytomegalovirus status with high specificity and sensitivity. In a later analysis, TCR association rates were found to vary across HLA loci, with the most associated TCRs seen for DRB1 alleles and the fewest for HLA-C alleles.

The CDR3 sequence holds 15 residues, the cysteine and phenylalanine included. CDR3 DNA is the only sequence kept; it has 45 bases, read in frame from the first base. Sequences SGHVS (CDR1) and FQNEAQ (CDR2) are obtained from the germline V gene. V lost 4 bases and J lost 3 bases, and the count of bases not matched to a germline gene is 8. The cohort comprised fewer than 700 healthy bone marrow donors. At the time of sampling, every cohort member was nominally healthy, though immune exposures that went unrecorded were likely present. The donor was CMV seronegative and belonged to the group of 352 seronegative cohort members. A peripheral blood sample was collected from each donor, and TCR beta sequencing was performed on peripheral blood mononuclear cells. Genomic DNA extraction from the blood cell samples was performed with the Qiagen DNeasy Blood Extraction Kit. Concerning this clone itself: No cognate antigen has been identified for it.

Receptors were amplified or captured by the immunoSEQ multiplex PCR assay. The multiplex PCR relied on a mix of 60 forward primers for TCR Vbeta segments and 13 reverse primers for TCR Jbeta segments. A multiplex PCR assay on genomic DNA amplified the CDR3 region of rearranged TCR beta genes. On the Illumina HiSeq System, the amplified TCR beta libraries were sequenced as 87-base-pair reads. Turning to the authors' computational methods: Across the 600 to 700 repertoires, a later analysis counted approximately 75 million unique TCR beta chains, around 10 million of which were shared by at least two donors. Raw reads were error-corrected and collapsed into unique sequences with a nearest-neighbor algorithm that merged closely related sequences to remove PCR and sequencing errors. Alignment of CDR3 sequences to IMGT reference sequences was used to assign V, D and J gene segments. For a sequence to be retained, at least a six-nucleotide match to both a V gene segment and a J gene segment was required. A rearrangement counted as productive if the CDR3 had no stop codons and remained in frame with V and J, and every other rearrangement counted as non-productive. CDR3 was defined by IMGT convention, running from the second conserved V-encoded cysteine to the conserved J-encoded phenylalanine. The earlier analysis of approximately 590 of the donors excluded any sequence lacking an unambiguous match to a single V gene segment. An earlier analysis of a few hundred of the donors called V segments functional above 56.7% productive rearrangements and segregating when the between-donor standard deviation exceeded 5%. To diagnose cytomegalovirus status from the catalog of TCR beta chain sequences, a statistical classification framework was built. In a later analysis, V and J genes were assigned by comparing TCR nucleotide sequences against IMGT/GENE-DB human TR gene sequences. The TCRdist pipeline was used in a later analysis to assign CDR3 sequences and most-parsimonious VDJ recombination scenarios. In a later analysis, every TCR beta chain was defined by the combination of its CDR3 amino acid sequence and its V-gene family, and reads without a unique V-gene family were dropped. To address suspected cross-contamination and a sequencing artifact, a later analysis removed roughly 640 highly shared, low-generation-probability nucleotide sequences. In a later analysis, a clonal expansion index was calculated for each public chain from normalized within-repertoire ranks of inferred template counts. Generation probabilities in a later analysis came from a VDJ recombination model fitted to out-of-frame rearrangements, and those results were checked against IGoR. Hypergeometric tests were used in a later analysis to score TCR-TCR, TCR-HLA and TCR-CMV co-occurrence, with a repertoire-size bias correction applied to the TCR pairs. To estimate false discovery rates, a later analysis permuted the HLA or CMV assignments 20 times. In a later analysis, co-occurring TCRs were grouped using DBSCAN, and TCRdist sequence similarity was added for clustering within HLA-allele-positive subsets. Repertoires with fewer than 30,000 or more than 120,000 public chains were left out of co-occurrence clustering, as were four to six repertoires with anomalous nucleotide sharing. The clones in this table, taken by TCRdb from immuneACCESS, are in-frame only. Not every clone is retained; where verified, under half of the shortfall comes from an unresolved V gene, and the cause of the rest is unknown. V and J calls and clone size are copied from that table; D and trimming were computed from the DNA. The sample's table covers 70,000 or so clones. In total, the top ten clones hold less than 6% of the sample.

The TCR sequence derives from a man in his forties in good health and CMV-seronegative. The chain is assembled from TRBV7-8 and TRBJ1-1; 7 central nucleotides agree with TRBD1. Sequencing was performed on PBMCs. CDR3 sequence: CASSSPGQRHTEAFF. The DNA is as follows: TGTGCCAGCAGCTCACCGGGACAGCGGCACACTGAAGCTTTCTTT.